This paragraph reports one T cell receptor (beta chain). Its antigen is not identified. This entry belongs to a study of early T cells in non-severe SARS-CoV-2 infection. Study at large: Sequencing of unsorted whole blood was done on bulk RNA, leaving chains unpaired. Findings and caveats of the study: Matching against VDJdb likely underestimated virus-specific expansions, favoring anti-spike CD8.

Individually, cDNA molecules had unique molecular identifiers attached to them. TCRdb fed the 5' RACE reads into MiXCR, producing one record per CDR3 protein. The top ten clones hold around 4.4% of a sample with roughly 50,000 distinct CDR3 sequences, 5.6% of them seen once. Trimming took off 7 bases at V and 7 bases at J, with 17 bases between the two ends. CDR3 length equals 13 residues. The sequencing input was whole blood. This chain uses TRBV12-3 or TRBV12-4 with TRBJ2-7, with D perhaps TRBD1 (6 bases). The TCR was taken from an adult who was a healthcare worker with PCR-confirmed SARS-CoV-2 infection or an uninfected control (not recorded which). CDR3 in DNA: TGTGCCAGCACCCGAGCAGGGGAAGGGGAGCAGTACTTC. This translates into CASTRAGEGEQYF.